The sequence of this T cell receptor (beta chain) was determined in a study of response to subunit inactivated influenza vaccine (dated by TCRdb to the late 2010s). Study-level background: Deep quantitative profiling of the T cell receptor repertoire was used in the study to follow responses to a trivalent subunit inactivated influenza vaccine.

Library preparation employed RT-PCR. Sequencing relied on an Illumina HiSeq 2500. The public sequencing data were trimmed at Q25 with fastp and processed into clonotypes with MiXCR by TCRdb, which kept only in-frame beta chains. Each record represents a unique CDR3 protein, reported with the most common genes and DNA among its rows. For this sample there are fewer than 550,000 distinct CDR3 sequences; over 25% appear just once. The ten biggest clones cover 1.5% to 2% of the sample. Based on the germline V gene, the CDR1 and CDR2 sequences are MNHNS and SASEGT. The CDR3 runs 11 residues from the cysteine to the phenylalanine. Only the CDR3 DNA is retained, 33 bases long and in frame from the first base. V is shortened by 8 bases, J by 6 bases, and the region joining them spans 11 bases. Comment on this clonotype: The antigen it binds to is not known. Base qualities are not provided; no much larger clone lies one nucleotide away.

Here is what the overall study found, with its caveats: According to the authors, only a limited number of new T cells may be recruited by each seasonal influenza vaccination.

The clonotype originates from a man between 50 and 59 years old who received an inactivated influenza vaccine. Donor details come from another sample of the same person, matched by shared clones. The V gene is TRBV6-1 and the J gene is TRBJ2-7, with the D gene uncertain. The sample consisted of CD4+ T cells sorted from PBMCs, taken roughly 5 days after vaccination. The CDR3 sequence is CASLLLGEQYF. The DNA sequence is TGTGCCAGCCTTCTCCTTGGCGAGCAGTACTTC.